The clone carrying this T cell receptor (beta chain) showed up many times. The sample comes from a study of regulatory T cells in long-lasting Graves disease. Study-level information: Antithyroid drugs had been taken under 3 months by newly diagnosed Graves' patients.

Arm-PCR of CDR3 regions and iRepertoire HTBI primers were the basis on which TCR beta libraries were built. TCRdb recomputed calls from the multiplex PCR reads with MiXCR, one row per CDR3 protein. Among a few hundred thousand distinct CDR3 sequences listed, around 17% were seen once. Documented time point: newly diagnosed GD, antithyroid drugs for less than 3 months. Construction of the TCR library relied on RNA isolated from PBMCs. Germline V gene sequence: CDR1 DFQATT, CDR2 SNEGSKA (reference sequence). This CDR3 contains 15 residues. The V gene lost 6 bases and the J gene lost 2 bases, with 18 bases spanning the gap. These data also formed part of another study, on T cells in Graves' hyperthyroidism and ophthalmopathy.

The receptor was derived from a middle-aged man with Graves disease. Source: peripheral blood mononuclear cells (PBMCs), taken at new diagnosis, from a patient treated with antithyroid drugs. The V and J genes are TRBV20-1 and TRBJ2-3; D uncertain. The DNA for the CDR3 is TGCAGTGCCACCACGTTCCGAAAGCCCACAGATACGCAGTATTTT. Translated, it gives CSATTFRKPTDTQYF.